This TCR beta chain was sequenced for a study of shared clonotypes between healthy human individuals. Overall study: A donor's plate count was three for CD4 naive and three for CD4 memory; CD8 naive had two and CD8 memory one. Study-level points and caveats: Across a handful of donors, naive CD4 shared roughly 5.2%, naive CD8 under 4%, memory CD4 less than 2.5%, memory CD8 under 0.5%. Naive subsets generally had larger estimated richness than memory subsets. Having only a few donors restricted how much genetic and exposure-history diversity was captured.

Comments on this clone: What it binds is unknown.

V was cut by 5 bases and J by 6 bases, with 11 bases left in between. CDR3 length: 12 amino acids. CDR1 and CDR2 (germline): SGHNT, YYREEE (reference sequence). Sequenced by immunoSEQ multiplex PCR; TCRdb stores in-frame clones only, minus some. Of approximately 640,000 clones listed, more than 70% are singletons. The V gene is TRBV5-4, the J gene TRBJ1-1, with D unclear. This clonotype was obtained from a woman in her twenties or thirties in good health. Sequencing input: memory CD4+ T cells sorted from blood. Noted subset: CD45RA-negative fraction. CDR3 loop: CASRAGGPEAFF. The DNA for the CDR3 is TGTGCCAGCAGGGCTGGCGGCCCTGAAGCTTTCTTT.